The T cell receptor beta chain described here comes from a study of early T cells in non-severe SARS-CoV-2 infection. Individual cDNA molecules received unique molecular identifiers. One entry per CDR3 protein results from TCRdb running MiXCR on the 5' RACE reads. The table includes over 95,000 distinct CDR3 sequences, 16% detected once. The CDR3 is made up of 15 amino acids. From germline, CDR1 is ENHRY and CDR2 SYGVKD. Between the trimmed V and J ends, which lost 3 bases and 7 bases, there was a span of 16 bases. Sample: whole blood. J is TRBJ2-1 and V is TRBV10-3; D not certain. The receptor's source is an adult who was a healthcare worker with PCR-confirmed SARS-CoV-2 infection or an uninfected control (not recorded which). The CDR3 region has the DNA TGTGCCATCAGTGAAATGGTAGGGTTGAGGAATGAGCAGTTCTTC. Amino acid sequence: CAISEMVGLRNEQFF.